The 3 T cell receptor beta chains given below trace back to one sample, sequenced in a study of cytomegalovirus exposure and HLA in healthy donors. The PCR used 60 Vbeta and 13 Jbeta primers. The repertoire was sequenced with immunoSEQ multiplex PCR; TCRdb's copy has only in-frame clones and lacks some. In the table there are some 70,000 clones, about 81% of which are singletons. Input material: PBMCs. Source of these receptors: a woman aged 45-59 years in good health and CMV-seronegative.

J is TRBJ1-1 and V is TRBV10-3; D uncertain. The CDR3 is made up of 13 amino acids. V was cut by 7 bases and J by 1 base, with 10 bases left in between. Germline CDR1 ENHRY, CDR2 SYGVKD. The CDR3 nucleotides read TGTGCCATCATGAGCCATAAGAACACTGAAGCTTTCTTT. Translating it yields CAIMSHKNTEAFF.

The genes are TRBV19 and TRBJ1-1; 7 nucleotides align to TRBD1. This CDR3 has 13 amino acids. From germline, CDR1 is LNHDA and CDR2 SQIVND (reference sequence). Germline trimming cut 7 bases from V and 4 bases from J; bases unmatched to any gene: 6. In DNA, the CDR3 is TGTGCCAGTACCCCAGGGGGAAGCACTGAAGCTTTCTTT. Translation gives CASTPGGSTEAFF.

The gene calls are TRBV5-1 and TRBJ2-3; D gene uncertain. V was cut by 0 bases and J by 0 bases, with 11 bases left in between. The germline V gene has CDR1 SGHRS and CDR2 YFSETQ. This CDR3 spans 16 amino acids. CDR3 residues: CASSLGASTSTDTQYF. The DNA of the CDR3 is TGCGCCAGCAGCTTGGGTGCGTCAACGAGCACAGATACGCAGTATTTT.